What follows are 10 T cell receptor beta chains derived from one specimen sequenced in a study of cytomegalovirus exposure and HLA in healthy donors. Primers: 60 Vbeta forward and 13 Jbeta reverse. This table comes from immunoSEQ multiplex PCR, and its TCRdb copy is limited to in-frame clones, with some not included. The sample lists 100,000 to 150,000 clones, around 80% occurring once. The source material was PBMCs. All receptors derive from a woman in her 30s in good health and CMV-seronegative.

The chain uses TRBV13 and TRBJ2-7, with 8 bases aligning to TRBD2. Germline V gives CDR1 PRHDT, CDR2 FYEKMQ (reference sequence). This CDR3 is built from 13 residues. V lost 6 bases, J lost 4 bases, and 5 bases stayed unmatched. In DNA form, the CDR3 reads TGTGCCAGCAGTAGCGGGGATTGGTACGAGCAGTACTTC. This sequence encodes CASSSGDWYEQYF.

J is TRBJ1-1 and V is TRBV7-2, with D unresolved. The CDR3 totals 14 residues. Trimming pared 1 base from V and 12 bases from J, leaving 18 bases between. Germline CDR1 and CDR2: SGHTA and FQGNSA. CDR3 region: CASSLVSDGQNSFF. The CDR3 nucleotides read TGTGCCAGCAGCTTAGTAAGCGACGGTCAAAATTCTTTCTTT.

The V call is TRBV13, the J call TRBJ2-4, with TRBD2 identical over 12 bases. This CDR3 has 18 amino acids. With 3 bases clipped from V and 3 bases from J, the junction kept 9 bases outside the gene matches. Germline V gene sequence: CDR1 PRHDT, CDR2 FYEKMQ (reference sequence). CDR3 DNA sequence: TGTGCCAGCAGCTTGGCCTTACTAGCGGGAGGAGACAAAAACATTCAGTACTTC. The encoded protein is CASSLALLAGGDKNIQYF.

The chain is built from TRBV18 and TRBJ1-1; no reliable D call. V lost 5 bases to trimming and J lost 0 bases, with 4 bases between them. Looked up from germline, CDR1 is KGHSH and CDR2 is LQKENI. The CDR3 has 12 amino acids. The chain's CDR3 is CASSTMNTEAFF. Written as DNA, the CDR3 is TGTGCCAGCTCAACAATGAACACTGAAGCTTTCTTT.

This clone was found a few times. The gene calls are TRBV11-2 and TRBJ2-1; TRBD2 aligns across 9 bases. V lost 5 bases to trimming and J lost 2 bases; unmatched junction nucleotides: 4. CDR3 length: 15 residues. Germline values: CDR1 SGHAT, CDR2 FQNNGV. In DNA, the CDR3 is TGTGCCAGCAGCCCACTAGCGGGTCCCTACAATGAGCAGTTCTTC. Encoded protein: CASSPLAGPYNEQFF.

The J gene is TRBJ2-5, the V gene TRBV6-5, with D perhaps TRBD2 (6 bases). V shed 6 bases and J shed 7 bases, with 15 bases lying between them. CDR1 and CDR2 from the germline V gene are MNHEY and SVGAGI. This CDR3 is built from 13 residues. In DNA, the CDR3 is TGTGCCAGCAGAACGCGGGAATTCGGGACCCAGTACTTC. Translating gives CASRTREFGTQYF.

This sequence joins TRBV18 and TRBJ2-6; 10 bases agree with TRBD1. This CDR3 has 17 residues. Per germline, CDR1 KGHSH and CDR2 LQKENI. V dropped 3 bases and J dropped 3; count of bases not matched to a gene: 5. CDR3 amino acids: CASSPGQGIGGANVLTF. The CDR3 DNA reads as TGTGCCAGCTCACCGGGACAGGGGATTGGTGGGGCCAACGTCCTGACTTTC.

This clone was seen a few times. The DNA for the CDR3 is TGCGCCAGCAGCCCCCTAGATGGTGGCAGCTACGAGCAGTACTTC. This codes for CASSPLDGGSYEQYF. The chain carries TRBV4-3 and TRBJ2-7; D not certain. CDR1 LGHNA and CDR2 YSLEER come from the germline V gene. The ends were cut back, 4 bases at V and 3 bases at J, with 16 bases in the middle. The CDR3 contains 15 residues.

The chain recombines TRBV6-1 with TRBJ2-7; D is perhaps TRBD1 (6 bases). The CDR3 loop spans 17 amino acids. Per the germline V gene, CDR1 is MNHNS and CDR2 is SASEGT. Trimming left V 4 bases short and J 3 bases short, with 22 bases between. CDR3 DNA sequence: TGTGCCAGCAGTGTACCGCTCAGGGGCATGACCATCTACGAGCAGTACTTC. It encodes CASSVPLRGMTIYEQYF.

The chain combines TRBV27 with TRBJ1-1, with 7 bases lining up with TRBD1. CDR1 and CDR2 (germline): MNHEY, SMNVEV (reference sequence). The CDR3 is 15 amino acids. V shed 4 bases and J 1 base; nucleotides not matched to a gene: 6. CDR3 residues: CASSSYRGKNTEAFF. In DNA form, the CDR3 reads TGTGCCAGCAGTTCTTACAGGGGTAAGAACACTGAAGCTTTCTTT.